Below, 6 T cell receptor beta chains from the same sample are listed, as sequenced in a study of T-cell reconstitution after alpha-beta-depleted transplantation in children. Unique molecular identifiers were incorporated into the prepared TCRbeta library. MiXCR, applied by TCRdb to the PCR reads, yields one record per CDR3 protein. The data hold a few hundred thousand distinct CDR3 sequences, with 10% observed a single time. The sample was PBMCs, taken before TCRalphabeta/CD19-depleted stem cell transplant. The source of these receptors is a boy less than two years old with acute myeloid leukemia, due to receive a stem cell transplant.

This clonotype was seen repeatedly, ten times or more. This chain uses TRBV19 with TRBJ2-1, with 8 bases lining up with TRBD2. The CDR3 totals 13 residues. Looked up from germline, CDR1 is LNHDA and CDR2 is SQIVND (reference sequence). Losses at the gene ends were 2 bases for V and 6 bases for J; bases not matched to a gene: 0. The CDR3, as DNA: TGTGCCAGTAGTATACGGGGGGGCAATGAGCAGTTCTTC. Its translation: CASSIRGGNEQFF.

This clonotype was seen a handful of times. The rearrangement uses TRBV21-1 and TRBJ2-7. TRBV21-1 is a pseudogene segment. The CDR3 loop spans 13 amino acids. CDR3 residues: CASSKGGSYEQYF. The CDR3 DNA sequence: TGTGCCAGCAGCAAAGGTGGCAGCTACGAGCAGTACTTC.

Ten or more counts support this clonotype. The CDR3: CASSPGGAGSGANVLTF. The CDR3 coding sequence is TGTGCCAGCAGTCCGGGTGGGGCGGGCTCTGGGGCCAACGTCCTGACTTTC. The chain joins TRBV28 to TRBJ2-6; D is perhaps TRBD1 or TRBD2 (5 bases each). Trimming left V 5 bases short and J 0 bases short, with 14 bases between. Germline V gene data show CDR1 as MDHEN and CDR2 as SYDVKM. This CDR3 has 17 amino acids.

This clonotype was seen a handful of times. This chain uses TRBV5-1 with TRBJ2-3; D is ambiguous. Looked up from germline, CDR1 is SGHRS and CDR2 is YFSETQ. This CDR3 contains 15 residues. V lost 0 bases to trimming and J lost 2 bases, with 10 bases between them. The CDR3 loop reads CASSLAARITDTQYF. The CDR3 region has the DNA TGCGCCAGCAGCTTGGCCGCGCGGATCACAGATACGCAGTATTTT.

This clonotype was detected only a few times. The gene calls are TRBV7-3 and TRBJ2-3, with TRBD2 identical over 9 bases. J was trimmed by 5 bases and V by 6 bases; bases with no gene match: 6. Per germline, CDR1 SGHTA and CDR2 FQGTGA. The CDR3 covers 14 residues. Here the CDR3 reads CASSFAGGQDTQYF. CDR3 coding DNA: TGTGCCAGCAGTTTTGCGGGGGGGCAAGATACGCAGTATTTT.

This clonotype was counted only a few times. The chain links TRBV2 to TRBJ2-1, with D uncertain. The CDR3 contains 15 residues. Deletions cut 10 bases from V and 0 bases from J, with 16 bases between. CDR1 and CDR2 from the germline V gene are SNHLY and FYNNEI. CDR3 amino acids: CATRKTSSSYNEQFF. The CDR3 bases are TGTGCCACCAGAAAAACTTCCAGCTCCTACAATGAGCAGTTCTTC.